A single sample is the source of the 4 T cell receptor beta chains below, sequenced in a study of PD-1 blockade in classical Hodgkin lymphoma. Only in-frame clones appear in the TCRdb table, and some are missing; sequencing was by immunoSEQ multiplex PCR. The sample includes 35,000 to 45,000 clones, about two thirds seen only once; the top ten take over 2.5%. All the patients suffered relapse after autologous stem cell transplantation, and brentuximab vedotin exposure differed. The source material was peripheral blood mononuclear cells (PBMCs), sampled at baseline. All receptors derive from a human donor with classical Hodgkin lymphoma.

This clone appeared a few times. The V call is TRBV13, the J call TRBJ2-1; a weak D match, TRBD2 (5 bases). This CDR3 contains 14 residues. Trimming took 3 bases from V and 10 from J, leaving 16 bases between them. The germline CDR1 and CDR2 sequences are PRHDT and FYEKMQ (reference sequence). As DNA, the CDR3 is TGTGCCAGCAGCTTGAGAGGGATCTACAGAGAGCAGTTCTTC. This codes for CASSLRGIYREQFF.

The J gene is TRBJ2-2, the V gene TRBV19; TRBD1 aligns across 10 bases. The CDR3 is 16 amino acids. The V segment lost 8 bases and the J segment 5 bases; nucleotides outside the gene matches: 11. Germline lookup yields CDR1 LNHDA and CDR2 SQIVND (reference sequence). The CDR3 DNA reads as TGTGCCAGTGACAGCCGACAGGGGGCTTGGACCGGGGAGCTGTTTTTT. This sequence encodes CASDSRQGAWTGELFF.

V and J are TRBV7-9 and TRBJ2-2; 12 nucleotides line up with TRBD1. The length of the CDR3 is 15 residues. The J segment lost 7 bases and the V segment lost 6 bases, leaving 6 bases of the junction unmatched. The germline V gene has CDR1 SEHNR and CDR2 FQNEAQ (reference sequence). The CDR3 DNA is TGTGCCAGCAGACCGGGACAGGGGGCCCTCGGGGAGCTGTTTTTT. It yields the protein CASRPGQGALGELFF.

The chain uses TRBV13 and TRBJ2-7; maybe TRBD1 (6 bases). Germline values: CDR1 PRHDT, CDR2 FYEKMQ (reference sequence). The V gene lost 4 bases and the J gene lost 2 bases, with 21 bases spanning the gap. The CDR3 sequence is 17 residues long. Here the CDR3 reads CASSSPYAGANPYEQYF. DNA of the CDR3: TGTGCCAGCAGCTCTCCCTACGCAGGGGCGAATCCCTACGAGCAGTACTTC.